Listed here are 30 T cell receptor beta chains from one sample, sequenced in a study of blood T cell repertoires in COVID-19. Generated by immunoSEQ multiplex PCR, the TCRdb table keeps only in-frame clones and is missing some. The sample holds about 74,000 clones; about 88% are singletons and the top ten take just over 9%. Sequences were obtained from peripheral blood. The receptors come from a human donor in a cohort sampled during active COVID-19.

The genes are TRBV5-5 and TRBJ2-1; tentative D call: TRBD2 (7 bases). CDR3 size: 17 residues. Per germline, CDR1 SGHKS and CDR2 YYEKEE (reference sequence). Trimming removed 4 bases from V and 0 bases from J, with 17 bases in between. CDR3 DNA sequence: TGTGCCAGCAGCCCGGGGGGCGGGATGAGCTCCTACAATGAGCAGTTCTTC. Its translation is CASSPGGGMSSYNEQFF.

The chain links TRBV29-1 to TRBJ1-5; the D is unclear. The CDR3 sequence is 14 residues long. Germline V gives CDR1 SQVTM, CDR2 ANQGSEA. Trimming pared 7 bases from V and 0 bases from J, leaving 13 bases between. CDR3 nucleotide sequence: TGCAGCGCACGGGATGGGGATAGCAATCAGCCCCAGCATTTT. Residues: CSARDGDSNQPQHF.

As regards this clone: One end of the junction is discordant with germline, which a read error may explain. The sample carries other DNA sequences with the same CDR3. The gene calls are TRBV7-9 and TRBJ2-7, with TRBD1 as a possible D gene (6 bases). CDR1 is SEHNR and CDR2 is FQNEAQ in the germline V gene (reference sequence). CDR3 length: 14 amino acids. Written as DNA, the CDR3 is TGTGCCAGCAGCTCAGGACAGAACTCCTACGAACAGTACTTC. Its protein product is CASSSGQNSYEQYF.

The CDR3, as DNA: TGTGCCAGTAGTGTCATGGGACAGGGACTCTACGAGCAGTACTTC. It encodes CASSVMGQGLYEQYF. The rearrangement links TRBV19 to TRBJ2-7; 9 nucleotides match TRBD1. CDR1 is LNHDA, CDR2 SQIVND, per germline (reference sequence). J was trimmed by 3 bases and V by 5 bases; bases with no gene match: 8. The CDR3 length is 15 residues.

The CDR3 loop reads CASGRFNEQFF. In DNA form, the CDR3 reads TGTGCCAGCGGGCGATTCAATGAGCAGTTCTTC. The gene calls are TRBV7-2 and TRBJ2-1; no clear D gene. Trimming pared 8 bases from V and 6 bases from J, leaving 8 bases between. The V gene's germline CDR1 is SGHTA and CDR2 FQGNSA. The CDR3 covers 11 residues.

CDR3 sequence: CSVEPGTVNTEAFF. CDR3 nucleotide sequence: TGCAGCGTTGAGCCCGGGACAGTGAACACTGAAGCTTTCTTT. V and J are TRBV29-1 and TRBJ1-1; 7 bases are a match to TRBD1. The germline V gene encodes CDR1 SQVTM and CDR2 ANQGSEA. This CDR3 is built from 14 residues. V shed 3 bases, J shed 0 bases, and the junction held 4 bases outside the gene matches.

The CDR3 coding sequence is TGTGCCAGCAGCCCTCCTTCTAGCACAGATACGCAGTATTTT. Its protein is CASSPPSSTDTQYF. The chain combines TRBV6-2 or TRBV6-3 with TRBJ2-3, with D unclear. There are 14 residues in the CDR3. Per germline, CDR1 MNHEY and CDR2 SVGEGT. The V end lost 6 bases, the J end lost 0 bases, and 10 bases lay between the germline ends.

The rearrangement joins TRBV7-2 to TRBJ1-2; 7 bases map to TRBD1. The CDR3 is 16 amino acids. The germline V gene has CDR1 SGHTA and CDR2 FQGNSA. Trimming at V came to 2 bases and at J to 4 bases, leaving 10 bases not matched to a gene. In DNA, the CDR3 is TGTGCCAGCAGCTTAAGACAGGGTGATCACTCCTATGGCTACACCTTC. As protein: CASSLRQGDHSYGYTF.

V usage is TRBV12-3 or TRBV12-4 and J usage is TRBJ2-1; no clear D. The CDR3 runs 13 residues. V lost 0 bases, J lost 7 bases, and 7 bases lay in between. Written as DNA, the CDR3 is TGTGCCAGCAGTTTAGCTCAGCGAAATGAGCAGTTCTTC. It is translated as CASSLAQRNEQFF.

This chain joins TRBV27 and TRBJ1-5; TRBD1 matches at 7 bases. Germline-derived CDR1 and CDR2 are MNHEY and SMNVEV (reference sequence). CDR3 length equals 14 residues. The J segment lost 2 bases and the V segment lost 6 bases, leaving 4 bases of the junction unmatched. The CDR3 region is CASSNRGGNQPQHF. The CDR3 DNA follows: TGTGCCAGCAGCAACAGGGGTGGCAATCAGCCCCAGCATTTT.

V usage is TRBV20-1 and J usage is TRBJ2-1; maybe TRBD2 (6 bases). Trimming shortened V by 3 bases and J by 7 bases, and 16 bases separated the two germline ends. Germline V gene data show CDR1 as DFQATT and CDR2 as SNEGSKA (reference sequence). The length of the CDR3 is 14 residues. Here the CDR3 reads CSASDPLGGNEQFF. The CDR3 DNA reads TGCAGTGCTAGTGATCCCCTCGGAGGGAATGAGCAGTTCTTC.

The V call is TRBV11-3, the J call TRBJ2-3; 13 nucleotides match TRBD2. V was pared by 5 bases and J by 4 bases, with 6 bases of the junction left unmatched. The germline CDR1 and CDR2 sequences are SGHNT and YENEEA. This CDR3 spans 16 amino acids. DNA for the CDR3: TGTGCCAGCAGCGTAGGACTAGCGGGAGTGGCAGATACGCAGTATTTT. Translated, it gives CASSVGLAGVADTQYF.

This clone was detected only a few times. The V gene is TRBV7-2, the J gene TRBJ2-5; D is unclear. CDR3 size: 14 residues. Trimming removed 2 bases from V and 1 base from J, with 8 bases in between. CDR1 and CDR2 (germline): SGHTA, FQGNSA. CDR3 sequence reads: CASSLSITQETQYF. DNA for the CDR3: TGTGCCAGCAGCTTAAGCATTACCCAAGAGACCCAGTACTTC.

This sequence joins TRBV7-9 and TRBJ2-5, with TRBD1 matching over 8 bases. This CDR3 has 15 amino acids. Trimming took 5 bases from V and 2 from J; bases not matched to a gene: 7. Per germline, CDR1 SEHNR and CDR2 FQNEAQ (reference sequence). CDR3 DNA sequence: TGTGCCAGCAGCAGGGACAGGCGGGGTCAAGAGACCCAGTACTTC. It yields the protein CASSRDRRGQETQYF.

This rearrangement joins TRBV6-5 to TRBJ2-7; TRBD1 matches 8 bases. The CDR3 extends over 15 amino acids. The V segment lost 0 bases and the J segment 2 bases; nucleotides outside the gene matches: 3. Germline CDR1 is MNHEY and CDR2 is SVGAGI. The CDR3 DNA is TGTGCCAGCAGTTACTCAGGGACAGGTCCCTACGAGCAGTACTTC. This codes for CASSYSGTGPYEQYF.

This clone was seen a single time. V and J are TRBV6-5 and TRBJ1-1; a possible D gene is TRBD1 (5 bases). Trimming took 1 base from V and 1 from J, leaving 7 bases between them. The CDR3 is 14 amino acids. The germline V gene encodes CDR1 MNHEY and CDR2 SVGAGI. The CDR3 nucleotides read TGTGCCAGCAGTTACTTGGGGGGGAACACTGAAGCTTTCTTT. Translated, it gives CASSYLGGNTEAFF.

The table lists this clone with a few counts. Other DNA variants within this sample encode the same CDR3. The rearrangement links TRBV9 to TRBJ2-7; 10 nucleotides agree with TRBD2. The length of the CDR3 is 14 residues. J was trimmed by 4 bases and V by 2 bases; bases with no gene match: 3. The germline V gene encodes CDR1 SGDLS and CDR2 YYNGEE. CDR3 sequence reads: CASSVVAGGYEQYF. CDR3 nucleotides: TGTGCCAGCAGCGTGGTAGCGGGAGGATACGAGCAGTACTTC.

This clone was recorded only once. The J gene is TRBJ2-4, the V gene TRBV11-2; D perhaps matches TRBD1 (6 bases). V was cut by 4 bases and J by 3 bases, with 19 bases left in between. Germline V gene sequence: CDR1 SGHAT, CDR2 FQNNGV. The CDR3 sequence is 17 residues long. The CDR3 sequence is CASSYNRVPVGKNIQYF. In DNA, the CDR3 is TGTGCCAGCAGCTACAACAGGGTTCCTGTAGGCAAAAACATTCAGTACTTC.

The V call is TRBV28, the J call TRBJ2-7; the match to TRBD2 covers 7 bases. The CDR3 is made up of 16 amino acids. V trimming: 7 bases; J trimming: 3 bases; junction bases outside the gene matches: 15. Germline CDR1 reads MDHEN; CDR2 reads SYDVKM. The CDR3 DNA reads as TGTGCCAGCACCCTACTTAGGGAGGGGTCCGGCTACGAGCAGTACTTC. Translation: CASTLLREGSGYEQYF.

This clone has a single count. This chain joins TRBV6-6 and TRBJ2-7; no reliable D call. The CDR3 loop spans 12 amino acids. Germline V CDR1 and CDR2: MNHNY, SVGAGI (reference sequence). V was pared by 6 bases and J by 7 bases, with 13 bases between. CDR3 protein: CASSHNLWEQYF. DNA of the CDR3: TGTGCCAGCAGCCACAACCTTTGGGAGCAGTACTTC.

The chain joins TRBV7-2 to TRBJ2-7; the match to TRBD2 covers 9 bases. The CDR3 contains 13 residues. Trimming cost V 3 bases and J 3 bases; bases outside gene matches: 0. The V gene's germline CDR1 is SGHTA and CDR2 FQGNSA. The CDR3 bases are TGTGCCAGCAGCTTTAGCGGGAGCTACGAGCAGTACTTC. Protein product: CASSFSGSYEQYF.

This chain links TRBV5-4 with TRBJ2-3, with 9 bases aligning to TRBD1. The CDR3 extends over 15 amino acids. J gave up 3 bases and V 0 bases, and 2 bases lay outside the gene matches. The germline gives CDR1 SGHNT, CDR2 YYREEE (reference sequence). The CDR3 spells CASSLDRGQTDTQYF. CDR3 nucleotide sequence: TGTGCCAGCAGCTTGGACAGGGGGCAAACAGATACGCAGTATTTT.

V is TRBV21-1 and J is TRBJ2-4; TRBD1, the table's D call, was not compared with the DNA. TRBV21-1 is deemed a pseudogene. This CDR3 region has 18 residues. CDR3 region: CASSNGDRASVAKNIQYF. CDR3 sequence (DNA): TGTGCCAGCAGCAATGGGGACAGGGCTAGTGTAGCCAAAAACATTCAGTACTTC.

The chain carries TRBV5-1 and TRBJ2-1; D is perhaps TRBD1 (6 bases). Deletions cut 4 bases from V and 0 bases from J, with 11 bases between. From germline, CDR1 is SGHRS and CDR2 YFSETQ. The CDR3 runs to 15 residues. CDR3 in DNA: TGCGCCAGCAGCCAGGACAGTTCCTCCTACAATGAGCAGTTCTTC. This encodes CASSQDSSSYNEQFF.

The chain recombines TRBV12-1 with TRBJ2-6; TRBD1, the table's D call, was not compared with the DNA. TRBV12-1 is a pseudogene locus. This CDR3 spans 18 amino acids. This CDR3 is CASSPRGQPSSGANVLTF. Written as DNA, the CDR3 is TGTGCCAGCAGCCCCCGAGGACAGCCTTCTTCTGGGGCCAACGTCCTGACTTTC.

The genes are TRBV28 and TRBJ1-4, with unresolved D. The CDR3 is 12 amino acids. V lost 6 bases to trimming and J lost 8 bases, with 10 bases between them. Germline lookup yields CDR1 MDHEN and CDR2 SYDVKM. The CDR3 DNA sequence: TGTGCCAGCAGCCTGGAGTGGGAAAAACTGTTTTTT. This sequence encodes CASSLEWEKLFF.

The genes are TRBV5-1 and TRBJ2-5, with 9 positions matching TRBD2. CDR3 size: 15 residues. V lost 4 bases to trimming and J lost 5 bases; unmatched junction nucleotides: 9. The germline V gene has CDR1 SGHRS and CDR2 YFSETQ. The CDR3: CASSRLAGESETQYF. The CDR3 region has the DNA TGCGCCAGCAGCCGTTTAGCGGGAGAGTCTGAGACCCAGTACTTC.

This chain uses TRBV6-2 or TRBV6-3 with TRBJ1-1; D is unclear. The CDR3 length is 13 residues. In germline, CDR1 is MNHEY, CDR2 SVGEGT. The V end was cut by 4 bases, the J end by 0 bases, with 6 bases between. The CDR3 region is CASSSHMNTEAFF. In DNA, the CDR3 is TGTGCCAGCAGTTCTCACATGAACACTGAAGCTTTCTTT.

Here the CDR3 reads CASRSGQIMNTEAFF. The DNA of the CDR3 is TGTGCCAGCAGGTCGGGACAGATCATGAACACTGAAGCTTTCTTT. The chain combines TRBV27 with TRBJ1-1; TRBD1 matches 7 bases. V trimming: 6 bases; J trimming: 0 bases; junction bases outside the gene matches: 7. The germline V gene encodes CDR1 MNHEY and CDR2 SMNVEV (reference sequence). The CDR3 is 15 residues long.

The rearrangement joins TRBV9 to TRBJ2-3; 9 nucleotides align to TRBD2. The germline V gene encodes CDR1 SGDLS and CDR2 YYNGEE. CDR3 length: 17 amino acids. Trimming removed 6 bases from V and 0 bases from J; junction bases left unmatched: 11. This CDR3 is CASTPGLASSSTDTQYF. For the CDR3, the DNA is TGTGCCAGCACCCCGGGACTAGCCTCTTCTAGCACAGATACGCAGTATTTT.